This TCR beta chain was identified during a study of blood T cells in healthy people across ages. Whole-study findings and limits: The percentage of naive T cells correlated strongly with TCR beta diversity. Relative to aged donors, long-lived donors carried more naive CD4+ cells and displayed higher diversity.

A second roughly 7 to 11 cycle PCR used barcoded and J-beta primers. TCRdb processed the 5' RACE reads anew with MiXCR; each CDR3 protein has one entry. This sample yields about 970,000 distinct CDR3 sequences, of which approximately 50% are seen a single time; about a fifth belongs to the top ten. The trim removed 7 bases at V and 2 bases at J, leaving 14 bases unmatched. There are 18 residues in the CDR3. The V gene's germline CDR1 is MDHEN and CDR2 SYDVKM. Notes on this clonotype: Its antigen is not identified.

The specimen sequenced was blood. The clonotype comes from a woman in her fifties or sixties in good health. This rearrangement joins TRBV28 to TRBJ2-6; TRBD1 agrees at 7 bases. Here the CDR3 DNA reads TGTGCCAGCACAGTCATGGACAGGCCGAAAACTGGGGCCAACGTCCTGACTTTC. This gives the protein CASTVMDRPKTGANVLTF. Supplemented by reference TRBV28 and TRBJ2-6, the full variable domain reads DVKVTQSSRYLVKRTGEKVFLECVQDMDHENMFWYRQDPGLGLRLIYFSYDVKMKEKGDIPEGYSVSREKKERFSLILESASTNQTSMYLCASTVMDRPKTGANVLTFGAGSRLTVL.